A selection of T cell receptor beta chains follows, all from one sample in a study of T-cell memory formation after mild COVID-19. TCRdb processed the 5' RACE reads anew with MiXCR; each CDR3 protein has one entry. The table lists approximately 350,000 distinct CDR3 sequences, 25% to 30% of them singletons, with approximately 13% in the top ten. Source material: PBMCs or a T cell subset sorted from them (not recorded which). The receptors come from an adult woman who had mild COVID-19 (a few samples of this study predate the infection). Cell type and time point are not known. Both conserved end residues are part of each CDR3. D genes are given only for firm matches. The size field is filled for only some rows; it gives once, few, many or a size class.

J gene,clone size,D gene,V gene,CDR3 DNA,CDR3 protein
TRBJ2-5,.,.,TRBV15,TGTGCCACTTCCAGCCGGGGCAGTCAAGAGACCCAGTACTTC,CATSSRGSQETQYF
TRBJ1-1,many,.,TRBV30,TGTGCCTGGAGTCGGGGGGGCACTGAAGCTTTCTTT,CAWSRGGTEAFF
TRBJ2-7,few,TRBD1,TRBV27,TGTGCCAGCAGGCCGGGACAGGGATCCTACTACGAGCAGTACTTC,CASRPGQGSYYEQYF
TRBJ1-2,.,.,TRBV20-1,TGCAGTGCTATGCTTCTTTATGGCTACACCTTC,CSAMLLYGYTF
TRBJ2-1,.,TRBD1,TRBV5-1,TGCGCCAGCAGCTTGGTGGGACAGGGGGCCAATGAGCAGTTCTTC,CASSLVGQGANEQFF
TRBJ2-3,.,TRBD2,TRBV9,TGTGCCAGCAGCGCTCTAGCGGGGGTGGGCACAGATACGCAGTATTTT,CASSALAGVGTDTQYF
TRBJ1-5,few,.,TRBV4-2,TGTGCCAGCAGCCCCCCAGGAGATCAGCCCCAGCATTTT,CASSPPGDQPQHF
TRBJ2-2,.,.,TRBV7-2,TGTGCCAGCAGAATTAGGCGGGGACTGAACACCGGGGAGCTGTTTTTT,CASRIRRGLNTGELFF
TRBJ2-1,.,.,TRBV7-2,TGTGCCAGCAGCTTAAGGTACAGGACGACCCCGTTGGGTGAGCAGTTCTTC,CASSLRYRTTPLGEQFF
TRBJ1-1,few,.,TRBV20-1,TGCAGTGCTCGGGACCCTGGCACTGAAGCTTTCTTT,CSARDPGTEAFF
TRBJ1-1,.,.,TRBV5-1,TGCGCCAGCAGCTGGGGACCCTCGAACACTGAAGCTTTCTTT,CASSWGPSNTEAFF
TRBJ2-7,few,TRBD2,TRBV7-2,TGTGCCAGCAGCTCGGGACTAGCGGTATACGAGCAGTACTTC,CASSSGLAVYEQYF
TRBJ1-5,.,TRBD1,TRBV20-1,TGCAGTGCCAGGGGGGACCCGGATCAGCCCCAGCATTTT,CSARGDPDQPQHF
TRBJ2-3,.,.,TRBV15,TGTGCCACCAGCAAGGGTGCCCGTGCAGATACGCAGTATTTT,CATSKGARADTQYF
TRBJ2-7,few,TRBD2,TRBV7-2,TGTGCCAGCAGCCAACAACCTAGCGGGGGGAAGTACGAGCAGTACTTC,CASSQQPSGGKYEQYF
TRBJ2-3,.,.,TRBV5-1,TGCGCCACCTCCCTGGGGCAGGGGACAGATACGCAGTATTTT,CATSLGQGTDTQYF
TRBJ2-5,few,TRBD2,TRBV4-1,TGCGCCAGCAGCCAAGGGTTTAGCGGGGGGGCTGAGACCCAGTACTTC,CASSQGFSGGAETQYF
TRBJ1-1,few,.,TRBV7-8,TGTGCCAGCAGCTTAGATAGTCGGGGTGGGAACACTGAAGCTTTCTTT,CASSLDSRGGNTEAFF
TRBJ2-1,few,TRBD1,TRBV24-1,TGTGCCACCAGTGGTCGAAGGGGGCTAAATGAGCAGTTCTTC,CATSGRRGLNEQFF
TRBJ2-5,.,TRBD2,TRBV5-4,TGTGCCAGCAGCTTGGGGTCTAGCGGTAGGCAAGAGACCCAGTACTTC,CASSLGSSGRQETQYF
TRBJ2-7,.,.,TRBV7-9,TGTGCCAGCAGCTCTAGCAGTACTCTTTACGAGCAGTACTTC,CASSSSSTLYEQYF
TRBJ2-3,.,TRBD2,TRBV5-1,TGCGCCAGCACCCAGCGGGAGAGAACAGATACGCAGTATTTT,CASTQRERTDTQYF
TRBJ2-1,.,.,TRBV28,TGTGCCAGCAGTTCGACAGCGGAGCTCTACAATGAGCAGTTCTTC,CASSSTAELYNEQFF
TRBJ1-3,many,.,TRBV9,TGTGCCAGCAGCGTAGATGTCGGGGGTACTGGAAACACCATATATTTT,CASSVDVGGTGNTIYF
TRBJ2-6,.,TRBD1,TRBV5-5,TGTGCCAGCAGCAGGACGACAGGGGCTGGGGCCAACGTCCTGACTTTC,CASSRTTGAGANVLTF
TRBJ2-3,few,TRBD2,TRBV10-3,TGTGCCATCGGGGTTAGCGGGTCCCCAGATACGCAGTATTTT,CAIGVSGSPDTQYF
TRBJ2-2,.,.,TRBV5-1,TGCGCCAGCAGACACCCGGCTGGACCGAACACCGGGGAGCTGTTTTTT,CASRHPAGPNTGELFF
TRBJ1-3,.,.,TRBV5-1,TGCGCCAGCAGCTTCGCCGGGAGCTCTGGAAACACCATATATTTT,CASSFAGSSGNTIYF
TRBJ1-6,.,.,TRBV12-3/TRBV12-4,TGTGCCAGCAGTTACAGGGTCGGTTCACCCCTCCACTTT,CASSYRVGSPLHF
TRBJ1-1,.,TRBD1,TRBV7-7,TGTGCCAGCAGCGTGGACAGGGGCACTGAAGCTTTCTTT,CASSVDRGTEAFF
TRBJ2-7,few,.,TRBV18,TGTGCCAGCTCTTGGGGGTTCCACGAGCAGTACTTC,CASSWGFHEQYF
TRBJ1-1,few,TRBD1,TRBV18,TGTGCCAGCTCACCTCCTACCGGGACAGGGTTGATCGGAGTCACTGAAGCTTTCTTT,CASSPPTGTGLIGVTEAFF
TRBJ2-5,.,.,TRBV18,TGTGCCAGCTCACCACGACAGGAAGAGACCCAGTACTTC,CASSPRQEETQYF
TRBJ1-5,few,.,TRBV6-2/TRBV6-3,TGTGCCAGCGCCTTCAGCGCCTGGGGCAATCAGCCCCAGCATTTT,CASAFSAWGNQPQHF
TRBJ1-5,.,.,TRBV12-3/TRBV12-4,TGTGCCAGCAGTCCGGATACTTGGCAGAGCAATCAGCCCCAGCATTTT,CASSPDTWQSNQPQHF
TRBJ2-7,.,.,TRBV29-1,TGCAGCGTCCGACGGGACTCCTACGAGCAGTACTTC,CSVRRDSYEQYF
TRBJ2-7,few,.,TRBV5-1,TGCGCCAGCAGCTTGGTCGGCGGATCCGCCTACGAGCAGTACTTC,CASSLVGGSAYEQYF
TRBJ2-3,few,.,TRBV7-2,TGTGCCAGCAGCTTAGTTGGGGGGGGCACTCGCACGGATACGCAGTATTTT,CASSLVGGGTRTDTQYF
TRBJ1-4,once,.,TRBV20-1,TGCAGTGCTAGAGCTTCCCCTGGGGATGAAAAACTGTTTTTT,CSARASPGDEKLFF
TRBJ2-7,few,.,TRBV12-3/TRBV12-4,TGTGCCAGCAGTTTCTTCAGGCAGGGATACTACGAGCAGTACTTC,CASSFFRQGYYEQYF
TRBJ2-2,.,.,TRBV24-1,TGTGCCACCAGTGTCAGGGGCGCGAACACCGGGGAGCTGTTTTTT,CATSVRGANTGELFF
TRBJ2-1,.,.,TRBV20-1,TGCAGTGCTAGGTGGATATGGAACTCCTACAATGAGCAGTTCTTC,CSARWIWNSYNEQFF
TRBJ2-7,few,TRBD1,TRBV7-9,TGTGCCAGCAGCCCCTTACCGGGACAGGGAGTCGGGTACGAGCAGTACTTC,CASSPLPGQGVGYEQYF
TRBJ2-6,.,.,TRBV14,TGTGCCAGCAGCCCCCATCTAACAGGGTTCCTGACTTTC,CASSPHLTGFLTF
TRBJ2-1,once,TRBD1,TRBV29-1,TGCAGCGTCCACGACAGGGAATCCTCCTACAATGAGCAGTTCTTC,CSVHDRESSYNEQFF
TRBJ2-7,.,.,TRBV24-1,TGTGCCACCAGTGATTCTATGACACCCTACGAGCAGTACTTC,CATSDSMTPYEQYF
TRBJ1-1,.,.,TRBV7-3,TGTGCCAGCAGCTTAAGCCCTGGGAACACTGAAGCTTTCTTT,CASSLSPGNTEAFF
TRBJ2-4,.,TRBD2,TRBV9,TGTGCCAGCAGCGTAGCCGGGACGGGGGGCATTCAGTACTTC,CASSVAGTGGIQYF
TRBJ2-7,few,.,TRBV7-2,TGTGCCAGCAGCCCTCAGGACGGACCCCCTTGGGAGCAGTACTTC,CASSPQDGPPWEQYF
TRBJ2-1,few,.,TRBV6-5,TGTGCCAGCAGTACGGACCGAGGGCCCTACAATGAGCAGTTCTTC,CASSTDRGPYNEQFF
TRBJ2-4,few,.,TRBV5-1,TGCGCCAGCAGCTCTACCAGGGGGGGGATAAACATTCAGTACTTC,CASSSTRGGINIQYF